What follows describes a single T cell receptor beta chain. The sample originates from a study of blood T cell repertoires in COVID-19. Turning to the study itself: COVID-19 samples collected from the United States, Italy and Spain covered acute and convalescent phases.

Cohort assignment relied on participant-reported clinical history. Methods used by the authors: Amplification with reference gene primers provided the estimates of nucleated cell counts. TCRdb's table, derived via immunoSEQ multiplex PCR, lists solely in-frame clones and lacks some. V and J calls and clone size are copied from that table; D and trimming were computed from the DNA. The sample includes around 330,000 clones, about 91% seen only once; the top ten take approximately 9%. Sequences were obtained from PBMCs or T cells enriched from blood (not recorded which). The source of this sequence is a woman younger than 30 who had recovered from COVID-19.

This CDR3 reads CASSQDLRQGSDEQYF. The CDR3 DNA is TGCGCCAGCAGCCAAGACCTCCGACAGGGTAGCGACGAGCAGTACTTC. The chain links TRBV4-3 to TRBJ2-7; TRBD1 aligns across 7 bases. Germline V gene sequence: CDR1 LGHNA, CDR2 YSLEER. The trim removed 0 bases at V and 5 bases at J, leaving 10 bases unmatched. This CDR3 has 16 residues.